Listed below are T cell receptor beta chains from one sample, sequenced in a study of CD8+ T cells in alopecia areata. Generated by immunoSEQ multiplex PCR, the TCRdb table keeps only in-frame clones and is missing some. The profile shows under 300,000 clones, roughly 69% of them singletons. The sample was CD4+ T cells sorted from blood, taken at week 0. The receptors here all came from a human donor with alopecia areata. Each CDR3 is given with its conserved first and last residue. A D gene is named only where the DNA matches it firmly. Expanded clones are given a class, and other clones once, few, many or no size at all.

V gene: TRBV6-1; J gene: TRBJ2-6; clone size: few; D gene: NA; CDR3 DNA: TGTGCCAGCAGTGCTGGGACAGCCAACGTCCTGACTTTC; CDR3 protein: CASSAGTANVLTF
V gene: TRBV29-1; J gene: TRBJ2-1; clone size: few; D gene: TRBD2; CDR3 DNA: TGCAGCGTTGTCAGCGGGGGAAGGGATGAGCAGTTCTTC; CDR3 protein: CSVVSGGRDEQFF
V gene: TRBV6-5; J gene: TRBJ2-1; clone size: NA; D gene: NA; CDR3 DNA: TGTGCCAGCAGTTACGAGAGTAAGCAGTTCTTC; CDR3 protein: CASSYESKQFF
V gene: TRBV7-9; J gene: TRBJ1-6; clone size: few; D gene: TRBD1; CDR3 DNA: TGTGCCAGCACCGTATCCGGACAGGGCCATAATTCACCCCTCCACTTT; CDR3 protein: CASTVSGQGHNSPLHF
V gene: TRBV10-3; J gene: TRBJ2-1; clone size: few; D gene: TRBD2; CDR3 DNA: TGTGCCATCAGTGAGAGTAGCGGGGGAGCGGGCTCCTACAATGAGCAGTTCTTC; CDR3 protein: CAISESSGGAGSYNEQFF
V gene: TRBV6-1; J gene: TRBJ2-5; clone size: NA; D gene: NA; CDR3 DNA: TGTGCCAGGACCATGGGGACCCAGTACTTC; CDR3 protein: CARTMGTQYF
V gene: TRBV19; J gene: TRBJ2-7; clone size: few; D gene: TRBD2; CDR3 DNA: TGTGCCAGTAGTATGCGACTAGCGGGGGGTGAGCAGTACTTC; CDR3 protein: CASSMRLAGGEQYF
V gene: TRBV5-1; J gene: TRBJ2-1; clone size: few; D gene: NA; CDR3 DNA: TGCGCCAGCAACACAGGGGAGGACAATGAGCAGTTCTTC; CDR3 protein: CASNTGEDNEQFF
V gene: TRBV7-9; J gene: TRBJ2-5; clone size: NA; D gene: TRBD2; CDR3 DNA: TGTGCCAGCTCCCCGGGACTAGCGGGGGAGACCCAGTACTTC; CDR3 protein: CASSPGLAGETQYF
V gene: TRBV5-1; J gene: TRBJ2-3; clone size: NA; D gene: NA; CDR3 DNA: TGCGCCAGCAGCTTCTTCAGGGCTGAGGGCACAGATACGCAGTATTTT; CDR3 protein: CASSFFRAEGTDTQYF
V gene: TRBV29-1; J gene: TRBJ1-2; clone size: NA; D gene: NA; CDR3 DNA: TGCAGCGTTGGTTCTAGCTATGGCTACACCTTC; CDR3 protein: CSVGSSYGYTF